This T cell receptor beta chain was sequenced during a study of blood T cell repertoires in COVID-19 (dated by TCRdb to about 2020). About the full investigation: The collaborator samples originated in the United States, Italy and Spain and spanned the acute and convalescent phases of COVID-19. Samples were obtained from the ongoing ImmuneRACE study (first 160 participants) and from 1,254 subjects provided by 6 global collaborators. Where available, HLA class I and class II types were taken from metadata supplied by the sample provider and were not determined by assay-based typing. Sample metadata almost always included a de-identified subject ID, COVID-19 status, age in years and sex. The material from the prospective study consisted of cDNA or gDNA derived from T cells, B-cell-depleted T cells, or PBMCs. A freely available public database, intended as a resource for researchers studying the immune response to SARS-CoV-2, is where the repertoires were released. Deeply sampled blood TCRbeta repertoires from subjects exposed to, actively infected with, or recovered from COVID-19 were included in the dataset. Overall study results and their limits: Clinical and demographic metadata were provided uncurated, with the amount varying by source and participant.

TCRbeta CDR3 regions were amplified from genomic DNA using the immunoSEQ Assay, a bias-controlled multiplex PCR. The authors' analysis ran thus. Within the assay, amplification of reference gene primers was used to estimate how many nucleated cells each sample contained. To quantify the absolute abundance of each unique TCRbeta CDR3 rearrangement, sequence reads were collapsed and filtered. Productive Simpson clonality was computed per sample as the square root of Simpson's diversity index over productive rearrangements. Entries here come from immuneACCESS through TCRdb and include only in-frame sequences with V and J called. Some clones fail to appear in such tables; in the studies checked, an unresolved V gene covers under half of the shortfall, and the cause of the remainder is unknown. The V and J calls and clone size come from that table; D and trimming were worked out from the DNA. Recorded for this sample are about 260,000 clones; roughly 79% of them occurred a single time. The top ten clones comprise 1.5% to 2% of the sample.

Worth noting for this clone: Its antigen is still unknown. The sample holds no much larger clone one base away, and base qualities are not on file.

Whole blood was collected in K2EDTA tubes by collaborating institutions according to the institutions' own protocols. For TCRbeta analysis, collaborators shipped samples as frozen whole blood, isolated PBMCs, or DNA extracted from either of those sample types. Specimen: peripheral blood. The clonotype was recovered from an elderly woman with acute or convalescent COVID-19.

At the DNA level, the sequence is TGTGCCAGCAGTTACTCAGGACAGGACACCTACGAGCAGTACTTC. It translates to CASSYSGQDTYEQYF. The chain uses TRBV6-5 and TRBJ2-7; TRBD1 fits 7 bases in the junction. The CDR3 starts with the cysteine, ends with the phenylalanine, and has 15 residues. Only the CDR3 region is kept as DNA, spanning 45 bases read in frame from base 1. Unmatched junction bases come to 4, with V trimmed by 0 bases and J by 2 bases. CDR1 and CDR2 are drawn from the germline V gene: MNHEY, SVGAGI.